This is a list of T cell receptor beta chains from one sample in a study of blood T cell repertoires in COVID-19. Some clones are missing from TCRdb's copy, which holds only in-frame ones; the method was immunoSEQ multiplex PCR. The sample yields about 150,000 clones, 80% to 90% seen once. Material for sequencing was peripheral blood. These receptors came from a woman between 50 and 59 years old with acute or convalescent COVID-19. CDR3s include the opening cysteine and the closing phenylalanine or tryptophan. D genes are given only for firm matches. Clone size is stated in some rows and not others, as once, few, many or a class when expanded.

d_gene	abundance	v_gene	j_gene	CDR3nt	CDR3aa
TRBD1	once	TRBV30	TRBJ1-5	TGTGCCTGGAGTGAGGGGTGGGGCAGGGGGTTTGTAGAGCCCCAGCATTTT	CAWSEGWGRGFVEPQHF
-	-	TRBV18	TRBJ2-7	TGTGCCAGCTCACCCCTAAGGGGGGGCGGGAGCCGATACGAGCAGTACTTC	CASSPLRGGGSRYEQYF
-	-	TRBV15	TRBJ2-2	TGTGCCACCAGCAGAGGGCTAGTCACCGGGGAGCTGTTTTTT	CATSRGLVTGELFF
TRBD1	-	TRBV27	TRBJ1-1	TGTGCCAGCAGTTTGAGGGGGCCCACTGAAGCTTTCTTT	CASSLRGPTEAFF
-	-	TRBV2	TRBJ1-6	TGTGCCAGCAGTGAAGCGCTAGTTAGTAATTCACCCCTCCACTTT	CASSEALVSNSPLHF
TRBD1	-	TRBV6-5	TRBJ2-1	TGTGCCAGCACCGACAGGGACTCCTACAATGAGCAGTTCTTC	CASTDRDSYNEQFF
TRBD1	-	TRBV14	TRBJ2-1	TGTGCCAGCAGCCCAGGGACAGGGCAATATTACAATGAGCAGTTCTTC	CASSPGTGQYYNEQFF
-	-	TRBV25-1	TRBJ2-7	TGTGCCAGCAGTGATCAGGGGACAAGGGGAATCTACGAGCAGTACTTC	CASSDQGTRGIYEQYF
-	-	TRBV7-9	TRBJ1-2	TGTGCCAGCAGCTTAGTGCGGGCTTCTAACTATGGCTACACCTTC	CASSLVRASNYGYTF
TRBD1	-	TRBV24-1	TRBJ2-7	TGTGCCACCAGTGACTGGGACAGGCCCTACGAGCAGTACTTC	CATSDWDRPYEQYF
-	-	TRBV6-6	TRBJ1-1	TGTGCCAGCAGTTACGGTCTAGGGCGGGCTGAAGCTTTCTTT	CASSYGLGRAEAFF
TRBD1	-	TRBV5-4	TRBJ1-2	TGTGCCAGCAGCCCCTGGGGGGACAGGGGGCGCGACTATGGCTACACCTTC	CASSPWGDRGRDYGYTF
TRBD1	-	TRBV28	TRBJ1-1	TGTGCCAGCAGTTTTGAAGGACAGGGCAACACTGAAGCTTTCTTT	CASSFEGQGNTEAFF
TRBD2	-	TRBV10-2	TRBJ2-3	TGCGCCAGCTTAACTAGCGGGAGCTCAGATACGCAGTATTTT	CASLTSGSSDTQYF
-	-	TRBV2	TRBJ2-1	TGTGCCAGCATTACAGCCATACCACGGAATGAGCAGTTCTTC	CASITAIPRNEQFF
TRBD1	-	TRBV5-1	TRBJ1-1	TGCGCCAGCAGCCCACCGGGACAGAGGAACACTGAAGCTTTCTTT	CASSPPGQRNTEAFF
TRBD1	-	TRBV7-9	TRBJ1-1	TGTGCCAGCAGGCAGGGGGAAACTGAAGCTTTCTTT	CASRQGETEAFF
TRBD1	once	TRBV4-2	TRBJ2-5	TGTGCCAGCAGCCGGGGGACAGGGGAAGAAGAGACCCAGTACTTC	CASSRGTGEEETQYF
TRBD2	once	TRBV3-1/TRBV3-2	TRBJ2-2	TGTGCCAGCAGATACGTTACCGGGACTAGCGGTACCGGGGAGCTGTTTTTT	CASRYVTGTSGTGELFF
TRBD1	-	TRBV30	TRBJ1-2	TGTGCCTGGAAATTACAGGGGGCGGCGGGCTACACCTTC	CAWKLQGAAGYTF
TRBD2	once	TRBV2	TRBJ2-3	TGTGCCAGCAGTGAACCTACTAGCGGGGGGGCAAAGGATACGCAGTATTTT	CASSEPTSGGAKDTQYF
TRBD1	once	TRBV5-4	TRBJ1-1	TGTGCCAGCAGCTTGGGTATCGGGACAGGGGGCTTAGGGACTGAAGCTTTCTTT	CASSLGIGTGGLGTEAFF
TRBD2	-	TRBV10-3	TRBJ2-2	TGTGCCATCAGTGAATTTAGCGGGAGTGAAACCGGGGAGCTGTTTTTT	CAISEFSGSETGELFF
-	-	TRBV11-2	TRBJ2-1	TGTGCCAGCAGCCGTTCCGGGACTCCGAACAATGAGCAGTTCTTC	CASSRSGTPNNEQFF
TRBD1	-	TRBV19	TRBJ2-5	TGTGCCAGTAGTATAGGGTGGACAGGGGAGACCCAGTACTTC	CASSIGWTGETQYF
-	-	TRBV9	TRBJ1-4	TGTGCCAGCAGCGCCTTCCAGGGTACGAATGAAAAACTGTTTTTT	CASSAFQGTNEKLFF
-	once	TRBV28	TRBJ1-1	TGTGCCAGCAGTTTCCGAGATAAAGCTTTCTTT	CASSFRDKAFF
-	-	TRBV10-1	TRBJ2-1	TGCGCCAGCAGTCCTCGAGAGTCACCCCGTTACAATGAGCAGTTCTTC	CASSPRESPRYNEQFF
TRBD1	-	TRBV6-1	TRBJ1-4	TGTGCCAGCAGTGAAAGGACAGGGGTCCCCGAAAAACTGTTTTTT	CASSERTGVPEKLFF
-	-	TRBV5-1	TRBJ2-2	TGCGCCAGCAGGGTAGACACCGGGGAGCTGTTTTTT	CASRVDTGELFF
-	-	TRBV9	TRBJ1-2	TGTGCCAGCAGCGTAGACGGGGAGGGTGGCTACACCTTC	CASSVDGEGGYTF
TRBD2	-	TRBV11-3	TRBJ2-5	TGTGCCAGCAGCCCGGGAGGGCCGCAAGAGACCCAGTACTTC	CASSPGGPQETQYF
TRBD1	-	TRBV19	TRBJ1-2	TGTGCCAGTAGTCCCGACCAGGGGGCCGGTGGCTACACCTTC	CASSPDQGAGGYTF
-	-	TRBV3-1/TRBV3-2	TRBJ1-2	TGTGCCAGCAGCCAAGAATTAGGGGCAGGGTATGGCTACACCTTC	CASSQELGAGYGYTF
-	-	TRBV12-3/TRBV12-4	TRBJ1-1	TGTGCCAGCAGGACCGGGGAGTACACTGAAGCTTTCTTT	CASRTGEYTEAFF
-	-	TRBV9	TRBJ1-1	TGTGCCAGCAGCCTCTCCCAGGGGACCACTGAAGCTTTCTTT	CASSLSQGTTEAFF
TRBD1	-	TRBV3-1/TRBV3-2	TRBJ1-6	TGTGCCAGCAGCCAAGGGGACAGGGATTCACCCCTCCACTTT	CASSQGDRDSPLHF
-	-	TRBV12-3/TRBV12-4	TRBJ2-1	TGTGCCAGCAGTTTATACTCCTACAATGAGCAGTTCTTC	CASSLYSYNEQFF
-	-	TRBV14	TRBJ2-1	TGTGCCAGCAGCCGTACTCCCGCTCGGGAGAACGATGAGCAGTTCTTC	CASSRTPARENDEQFF
TRBD2	-	TRBV7-3	TRBJ2-5	TGTGCCAGCAGCTTAACGCCAGCGGGAGGGCCCAGGAGCCCAGAGACCCAGTACTTC	CASSLTPAGGPRSPETQYF
-	-	TRBV6-4	TRBJ1-1	TGTGCCAGCAGTGACTCTAGGGCAGGGCCGTACGATGAAGCTTTCTTT	CASSDSRAGPYDEAFF
TRBD1	-	TRBV7-2	TRBJ1-2	TGTGCCAGCAGCTATAGCCCGGGACAGGGCTATGGCTACACCTTC	CASSYSPGQGYGYTF
-	-	TRBV19	TRBJ2-7	TGTGCCAGTAGTATTGGGGGCGCGGGGCAGTACTTC	CASSIGGAGQYF
TRBD1	-	TRBV19	TRBJ1-6	TGTGCCAGTAGTACTGGACAGGGAGAGAATTCACCCCTCCACTTT	CASSTGQGENSPLHF
TRBD1	many	TRBV30	TRBJ1-2	TGTGCCTGGAGTGTACGAGGGGGACAGGGTCCCTTCGCCTTC	CAWSVRGGQGPFAF
TRBD2	once	TRBV3-1/TRBV3-2	TRBJ2-7	TGTGCCAGCAGCGCTAGCGGGAGTGAGTACGAGCAGTACTTC	CASSASGSEYEQYF
TRBD2	-	TRBV4-1	TRBJ2-1	TGCGCCAGCAGCCGCCCCGGGGTAGCGGGGTACAATGAGCAGTTCTTC	CASSRPGVAGYNEQFF
-	-	TRBV13	TRBJ2-7	TGTGCCAGCAGTACCTCTAGGGGCCACCAGTACTTC	CASSTSRGHQYF
-	-	TRBV11-2	TRBJ2-3	TGTGCCAGCAGCTTAGGGGCCCACGGCACAGATACGCAGTATTTT	CASSLGAHGTDTQYF
-	few	TRBV5-6	TRBJ1-1	TGTGCCAGCAGCTTGACGGTGAACACTGAAGCTTTCTTT	CASSLTVNTEAFF
TRBD1	-	TRBV5-1	TRBJ2-7	TGCGCCAGCAGCTTTAGGACAGGGCGATCCTACGAGCAGTACTTC	CASSFRTGRSYEQYF